These 18 T cell receptor beta chains were all obtained from the same sample, sequenced in a study of blood T cell repertoires in COVID-19 (dated by TCRdb to between 2020 and 2021). The protocol used for the library was the immunoSEQ multiplex PCR assay. What TCRdb holds here is the immuneACCESS table cut down to in-frame rearrangements. Part of the clones is not present; checked against another copy, under half of the missing clones reflect an unresolved V gene, and the others are unexplained. This sample has more than 150,000 clones in its table, and roughly 90% of those were observed once. Clones ranked in the top ten supply around 7% of the sample. Material for sequencing was peripheral blood. These receptors were taken from a man in his forties with acute or convalescent COVID-19.

The V call is TRBV4-1, the J call TRBJ2-3; tentative D call: TRBD2 (5 bases). Trimming left V 1 base short and J 8 bases short, with 7 bases between. The length of the CDR3 is 12 residues. From germline, CDR1 is MGHRA and CDR2 YSYEKL. Here the CDR3 DNA reads TGCGCCAGCAGCCAAGGAGAGGGTACGCAGTATTTT. Protein sequence: CASSQGEGTQYF.

The chain uses TRBV27 and TRBJ1-1; 7 positions match TRBD1. Germline CDR1 is MNHEY and CDR2 is SMNVEV (reference sequence). The CDR3 runs 12 residues. The ends lost 5 bases at V and 5 bases at J; junction bases unmatched: 2. The DNA of the CDR3 is TGTGCCAGCAGTCGACAGGGAACTGAAGCTTTCTTT. This encodes CASSRQGTEAFF.

The rearrangement uses TRBV7-9 and TRBJ1-1; 8 nucleotides line up with TRBD1. J gave up 1 base and V 5 bases, and 6 bases lay outside the gene matches. Germline V CDR1 and CDR2: SEHNR, FQNEAQ (reference sequence). CDR3 length equals 15 residues. The CDR3 loop is CASSLTGGRNTEAFF. CDR3 bases: TGTGCCAGCAGCCTCACAGGGGGACGGAACACTGAAGCTTTCTTT.

V gene TRBV4-2 combines with J gene TRBJ2-7, with 8 bases identical to TRBD2. This CDR3 has 16 amino acids. Trimming took 0 bases from V and 4 from J; bases not matched to a gene: 8. The germline CDR1 and CDR2 sequences are LGHNA and YNFKEQ. The CDR3 reads CASSQDRSSGEYEQYF. CDR3 nucleotide sequence: TGTGCCAGCAGCCAAGATCGTAGTAGCGGGGAATACGAGCAGTACTTC.

This rearrangement joins TRBV20-1 to TRBJ1-1, with D perhaps matching TRBD1 (6 bases). V was shortened by 4 bases and J by 5 bases, with 8 bases between the two germline ends. The CDR3 is made up of 11 amino acids. The germline CDR1 and CDR2 sequences are DFQATT and SNEGSKA (reference sequence). The CDR3 DNA reads TGCAGTGCTAAACAGGGAACTGAAGCTTTCTTT. Residues: CSAKQGTEAFF.

The chain carries TRBV3-1 (or the pseudogene TRBV3-2) and TRBJ2-5; D possibly corresponds to TRBD1 (6 bases). Germline values: CDR1 LGHDT, CDR2 YNNKEL (reference sequence). The CDR3 covers 16 residues. Trimming pared 0 bases from V and 3 bases from J, leaving 14 bases between. CDR3 region: CASSQEAGQQKETQYF. In DNA, the CDR3 is TGTGCCAGCAGCCAAGAGGCAGGACAGCAAAAAGAGACCCAGTACTTC.

The V gene is TRBV27, the J gene TRBJ1-2; TRBD1 matches 8 bases. Germline loops: CDR1 MNHEY, CDR2 SMNVEV (reference sequence). This CDR3 comprises 14 residues. The trim removed 6 bases at V and 4 bases at J, leaving 7 bases unmatched. This CDR3 is CASRGQGATYGYTF. CDR3 coding DNA: TGTGCCAGCAGAGGACAGGGTGCGACCTATGGCTACACCTTC.

V and J are TRBV6-5 and TRBJ2-1; 7 bases are shared with TRBD1. CDR1 MNHEY and CDR2 SVGAGI come from the germline V gene. The CDR3 consists of 15 residues. After removal of 6 bases from V and 2 bases from J, the junction contained 7 bases not matched to a gene. The CDR3 nucleotides read TGTGCCAGCAGCTCCAGACAGGGCCCCTACAATGAGCAGTTCTTC. It yields the protein CASSSRQGPYNEQFF.

The chain has TRBV18 and TRBJ2-3, with 10 bases lining up with TRBD2. Germline lookup yields CDR1 KGHSH and CDR2 LQKENI. V was clipped by 1 base and J by 2 bases; unmatched bases: 6. The CDR3 has 17 residues. The CDR3 region has the DNA TGTGCCAGCTCACCACTAAAGCGGGGGGGCTTCACAGATACGCAGTATTTT. Protein product: CASSPLKRGGFTDTQYF. The entire variable domain, with the rest obtained from reference TRBV18 and TRBJ2-3, is as follows: NAGVMQNPRHLVRRRGQEARLRCSPMKGHSHVYWYRQLPEEGLKFMVYLQKENIIDESGMPKERFSAEFPKEGPSILRIQQVVRGDSAAYFCASSPLKRGGFTDTQYFGPGTRLTVL.

V and J are TRBV5-8 and TRBJ2-2, with a tentative D call TRBD1 (5 bases). The V gene lost 0 bases and the J gene lost 3 bases, with 12 bases spanning the gap. Germline V gene data show CDR1 as SGHTS and CDR2 as YDEGEE. This CDR3 spans 16 amino acids. CDR3 nucleotides: TGTGCCAGCAGCTTGGGGACAACCCGTGACACCGGGGAGCTGTTTTTT. It codes for CASSLGTTRDTGELFF.

V usage is TRBV2 and J usage is TRBJ2-1; TRBD2 matches at 13 bases. With V trimmed by 7 bases and J by 7 bases, 7 bases remained unmatched. Germline V gene sequence: CDR1 SNHLY, CDR2 FYNNEI. This CDR3 contains 15 residues. The CDR3 region is CASTTSGGAGNEQFF. As DNA, the CDR3 is TGTGCCAGCACTACTAGCGGGGGGGCCGGGAATGAGCAGTTCTTC.

Here the CDR3 reads CASSEQGYEQYF. The CDR3 DNA is TGTGCCAGCAGTGAACAGGGCTACGAGCAGTACTTC. The chain carries TRBV2 and TRBJ2-7, with D possibly TRBD1 on 5 matching bases. The CDR3 consists of 12 residues. Deletions cut 2 bases from V and 3 bases from J, with 5 bases between. In germline, CDR1 is SNHLY, CDR2 FYNNEI.

This clone was picked up one time. The chain carries TRBV5-1 and TRBJ2-2; the match to TRBD1 covers 12 bases. Germline values: CDR1 SGHRS, CDR2 YFSETQ. This CDR3 is built from 16 residues. V shed 6 bases, J shed 5 bases, and the junction held 8 bases outside the gene matches. The CDR3 bases are TGCGCCAGCAAATATTCGGGACAGGGGGCGACCGGGGAGCTGTTTTTT. It codes for CASKYSGQGATGELFF.

The chain carries TRBV5-1 and TRBJ2-1; no reliable D call. V lost 1 base and J 5 bases, leaving 7 bases between the germline ends. The CDR3 is 13 residues long. Germline V gene data show CDR1 as SGHRS and CDR2 as YFSETQ. The CDR3 DNA is TGCGCCAGCAGCTTGAAACTCGACAATGAGCAGTTCTTC. This sequence encodes CASSLKLDNEQFF.

V usage is TRBV3-1 (or the pseudogene TRBV3-2) and J usage is TRBJ2-2; 7 bases are a match to TRBD1. Germline trimming cut 8 bases from V and 6 bases from J; bases unmatched to any gene: 6. CDR1 and CDR2 (germline): LGHDT, YNNKEL (reference sequence). The CDR3 has 13 residues. The CDR3 bases are TGTGCCAGCTCGGCAGGGGGATCCGGGGAGCTGTTTTTT. It translates to CASSAGGSGELFF.

This clone was recorded once. J is TRBJ2-7 and V is TRBV5-1; 7 nucleotides match TRBD1. This CDR3 is 13 amino acids long. J gave up 6 bases and V 2 bases, and 5 bases lay outside the gene matches. The germline V gene encodes CDR1 SGHRS and CDR2 YFSETQ. The CDR3 nucleotides read TGCGCCAGCAGCTTAAACAGGGGTGGCGAGCAGTACTTC. Its translation is CASSLNRGGEQYF. The variable domain in full, with the rest retrieved from reference TRBV5-1 and TRBJ2-7, is KAGVTQTPRYLIKTRGQQVTLSCSPISGHRSVSWYQQTPGQGLQFLFEYFSETQRNKGNFPGRFSGRQFSNSRSEMNVSTLELGDSALYLCASSLNRGGEQYFGPGTRLTVT.

The chain is built from TRBV7-9 and TRBJ2-3, with 9 bases aligning to TRBD2. The trim removed 4 bases at V and 3 bases at J, leaving 8 bases unmatched. CDR1 and CDR2 from the germline V gene are SEHNR and FQNEAQ (reference sequence). CDR3 length equals 16 residues. As DNA, the CDR3 is TGTGCCAGCAGCTCCCGAGGTAGCGGGGGAACAGATACGCAGTATTTT. Protein sequence: CASSSRGSGGTDTQYF.

V is TRBV6-1 and J is TRBJ2-5, with 12 bases lining up with TRBD2. After removal of 3 bases from V and 14 bases from J, the junction contained 10 bases not matched to a gene. Germline CDR1 MNHNS, CDR2 SASEGT. CDR3 size: 14 residues. The DNA for the CDR3 is TGTGCCAGCAGTGAGTCTAGCGGGGGGGGCCGTAGCTACTTC. It encodes CASSESSGGGRSYF.